The rows below give T cell receptor beta chains drawn from one sample of a study of graft-versus-host responses after intestinal transplantation. The protocol was immunoSEQ multiplex PCR, while the TCRdb copy is restricted to in-frame clones and leaves out a portion. This repertoire shows 80,000 or so clones, 80% to 95% found once; its top ten account for under 0.85%. Sequencing was performed on PBMCs, taken 98 days after intestinal transplantation. All receptors derive from a human patient who received an intestinal transplant, so some T cells may come from the graft donor. The CDR3 runs from the conserved cysteine through the conserved F or W. A D gene is named only where the DNA matches it firmly. The size field is filled for only some rows; it gives once, few, many or a size class.

.	TRBD2	TRBV5-1	TRBJ2-1	CASSLAEGGSKNEQFF	TGCGCCAGCAGCTTGGCGGAAGGCGGGAGTAAGAATGAGCAGTTCTTC
.	.	TRBV4-1	TRBJ2-6	CASSHRETYGANVLTF	TGCGCCAGCAGCCACAGGGAAACATACGGGGCCAACGTCCTGACTTTC
.	.	TRBV28	TRBJ2-7	CASSSPGTLDEQYF	TGTGCCAGCAGTTCCCCAGGGACCTTAGACGAGCAGTACTTC
.	.	TRBV13	TRBJ2-1	CASSLGGLNEQFF	TGTGCCAGCAGCTTGGGGGGGCTTAATGAGCAGTTCTTC
.	TRBD2	TRBV27	TRBJ2-1	CASSHPGGANEQFF	TGTGCCAGCAGCCACCCGGGGGGGGCTAATGAGCAGTTCTTC
.	.	TRBV28	TRBJ1-1	CGVGGVNTEAFF	TGTGGAGTAGGCGGGGTGAACACTGAAGCTTTCTTT
.	.	TRBV28	TRBJ2-1	CASGIADNNEQFF	TGTGCCAGCGGAATAGCGGATAACAATGAGCAGTTCTTC
.	.	TRBV9	TRBJ2-3	CASSPWQYTDTQYF	TGTGCCAGCAGCCCCTGGCAGTACACAGATACGCAGTATTTT
.	.	TRBV6-6	TRBJ2-2	CASSARGRTGELFF	TGTGCCAGCAGTGCCAGGGGTAGGACCGGGGAGCTGTTTTTT
.	.	TRBV7-9	TRBJ1-4	CASSLDSRGNEKLFF	TGTGCCAGCAGCTTAGATTCCAGGGGTAATGAAAAACTGTTTTTT
.	.	TRBV5-6	TRBJ1-6	CASTRFGQGLYNSPLHF	TGTGCCAGCACCCGATTTGGTCAGGGTCTATATAATTCACCCCTCCACTTT
once	TRBD2	TRBV28	TRBJ2-2	CASSSILAGGPGELFF	TGTGCCAGCAGTTCGATACTAGCGGGGGGGCCTGGGGAGCTGTTTTTT
.	.	TRBV2	TRBJ1-5	CASSGRFSNQPQHF	TGTGCCAGCAGTGGACGATTCAGCAATCAGCCCCAGCATTTT
.	TRBD2	TRBV6-1	TRBJ2-7	CASSSISGFHEQYF	TGTGCCAGCTCAAGTATTAGCGGGTTCCACGAGCAGTACTTC
.	.	TRBV2	TRBJ2-1	CASSNGNEQFF	TGTGCCAGCAGTAACGGAAATGAGCAGTTCTTC
.	TRBD1	TRBV7-9	TRBJ2-7	CASSPGTGRSYEQYF	TGTGCCAGCAGCCCCGGGACAGGAAGATCCTACGAGCAGTACTTC
.	.	TRBV25-1	TRBJ1-4	CASSEGGDNEKLFF	TGTGCCAGCAGTGAAGGAGGGGATAATGAAAAACTGTTTTTT
.	.	TRBV4-1	TRBJ1-1	CASSQVEGNTEAFF	TGCGCCAGCAGCCAAGTCGAAGGGAACACTGAAGCTTTCTTT
.	TRBD1	TRBV5-1	TRBJ1-1	CASSMGQITEAFF	TGCGCCAGCAGCATGGGACAGATCACTGAAGCTTTCTTT
.	.	TRBV5-4	TRBJ2-7	CASSLKAGSTYEQYF	TGTGCCAGCAGCTTGAAGGCTGGGAGCACCTACGAGCAGTACTTC
.	.	TRBV12-1	TRBJ2-1	CASSSSMNNEQFF	TGTGCCAGCAGCTCGAGCATGAACAATGAGCAGTTCTTC
.	.	TRBV2	TRBJ2-7	CASKQSGLYYEQYF	TGTGCCAGCAAGCAGAGTGGGCTGTATTACGAGCAGTACTTC
.	.	TRBV28	TRBJ2-4	CASSLWTGLAKNIQYF	TGTGCCAGCAGTTTATGGACAGGACTAGCCAAAAACATTCAGTACTTC
.	.	TRBV2	TRBJ1-3	CASSELVTELLGRRNTIYF	TGTGCCAGCAGTGAACTCGTTACAGAGCTCTTGGGCAGAAGAAACACCATATATTTT
.	.	TRBV7-6	TRBJ2-1	CASPYEQFF	TGTGCCAGTCCCTATGAGCAGTTCTTC
once	.	TRBV5-1	TRBJ2-3	CASSALGGTDTQYF	TGCGCCAGCAGCGCCCTAGGGGGCACAGATACGCAGTATTTT
.	.	TRBV7-2	TRBJ2-1	CASSLARGQLSSYNEQFF	TGTGCCAGCAGCTTAGCCCGGGGACAATTGAGCTCCTACAATGAGCAGTTCTTC
.	TRBD2	TRBV27	TRBJ2-5	CASSPMWGGETQYF	TGTGCCAGCAGCCCAATGTGGGGGGGAGAGACCCAGTACTTC
.	.	TRBV9	TRBJ2-2	CASSPLDRNTGELFF	TGTGCCAGCAGCCCCTTAGACAGGAACACCGGGGAGCTGTTTTTT
.	.	TRBV28	TRBJ2-1	CASSLTGLDNEQFF	TGTGCCAGCAGTTTGACGGGACTCGACAATGAGCAGTTCTTC
.	TRBD1	TRBV6-5	TRBJ2-2	CASSYSRGQYTGELFF	TGTGCCAGCAGTTACTCGAGGGGACAGTACACCGGGGAGCTGTTTTTT